The 8 T cell receptor beta chains below come from one sample, sequenced in a study of technical replicates of blood from a few donors. The repertoire was sequenced with immunoSEQ multiplex PCR; TCRdb's copy has only in-frame clones and lacks some. The table includes under 100,000 clones, 95% detected once. Sample: T cells isolated from PBMCs. These receptors were obtained from a human donor in good health.

This chain joins TRBV9 and TRBJ2-2; D gene unclear. The germline gives CDR1 SGDLS, CDR2 YYNGEE. The CDR3 loop spans 14 amino acids. Trimming removed 4 bases at V and 1 base at J, with 8 bases between. CDR3 amino acids: CASSPGGNTGELFF. The CDR3 coding sequence is TGTGCCAGCAGCCCGGGTGGGAACACCGGGGAGCTGTTTTTT.

The genes are TRBV6-5 and TRBJ1-2; D is unclear. The CDR3 is 14 residues long. Trimming pared 0 bases from V and 3 bases from J, leaving 8 bases between. Per the germline V gene, CDR1 is MNHEY and CDR2 is SVGAGI. The CDR3 loop reads CASSYSRHYYGYTF. For the CDR3, the DNA is TGTGCCAGCAGTTACTCGCGACACTACTATGGCTACACCTTC.

This chain joins TRBV5-1 and TRBJ2-1; 9 positions agree with TRBD1. CDR3 size: 16 residues. V lost 4 bases to trimming and J lost 5 bases; unmatched junction nucleotides: 10. CDR1 SGHRS and CDR2 YFSETQ come from the germline V gene. CDR3 residues: CASSLPGQGKDNEQFF. In nucleotides, the CDR3 is TGCGCCAGCAGCCTACCGGGACAGGGAAAGGACAATGAGCAGTTCTTC. Variable domain in full (rest from reference TRBV5-1 and TRBJ2-1): KAGVTQTPRYLIKTRGQQVTLSCSPISGHRSVSWYQQTPGQGLQFLFEYFSETQRNKGNFPGRFSGRQFSNSRSEMNVSTLELGDSALYLCASSLPGQGKDNEQFFGPGTRLTVL.

In its sample, this clone was seen once. J is TRBJ2-5 and V is TRBV29-1; tentative D call: TRBD2 (5 bases). Germline loops: CDR1 SQVTM, CDR2 ANQGSEA. Between the trimmed V and J ends, which lost 6 bases and 5 bases, there was a span of 19 bases. This CDR3 has 14 amino acids. This CDR3 is CSVLTRGVWETQYF. CDR3 nucleotide sequence: TGCAGCGTCCTTACACGGGGAGTATGGGAGACCCAGTACTTC. Variable domain in full (rest from reference TRBV29-1 and TRBJ2-5): SAVISQKPSRDICQRGTSLTIQCQVDSQVTMMFWYRQQPGQSLTLIATANQGSEATYESGFVIDKFPISRPNLTFSTLTVSNMSPEDSSIYLCSVLTRGVWETQYFGPGTRLLVL.

The chain recombines TRBV27 with TRBJ1-1; 7 bases align to TRBD1. Germline V lookup: CDR1 MNHEY, CDR2 SMNVEV (reference sequence). There are 15 residues in the CDR3. Unmatched junction bases numbered 7, after V lost 5 bases and J lost 1 base. CDR3 DNA: TGTGCCAGCAGTCCTCTCGGACAGGCGAACACTGAAGCTTTCTTT. The encoded protein is CASSPLGQANTEAFF.

The chain has TRBV9 and TRBJ2-1, with D possibly matching TRBD1 (6 bases). CDR3 length: 17 residues. Per germline, CDR1 SGDLS and CDR2 YYNGEE. The V end lost 4 bases, the J end lost 7 bases, and 24 bases lay between the germline ends. The CDR3 reads CASSRPPQGPGRNEQFF. The CDR3 DNA reads as TGTGCCAGCAGCCGCCCACCTCAGGGGCCCGGAAGGAATGAGCAGTTCTTC.

V is TRBV7-9 and J is TRBJ2-2, with a possible D match to TRBD2 (6 bases). The CDR3 is made up of 13 amino acids. Germline CDR1 and CDR2: SEHNR and FQNEAQ (reference sequence). V was trimmed by 5 bases and J by 7 bases, leaving 11 bases between them. CDR3 sequence (DNA): TGTGCCAGCAGCCCTGGGGGGTTCGGGGAGCTGTTTTTT. This translates into CASSPGGFGELFF.

This chain joins TRBV29-1 and TRBJ2-1; 7 bases fit TRBD1. V was clipped by 4 bases and J by 5 bases; unmatched bases: 2. Germline loops: CDR1 SQVTM, CDR2 ANQGSEA. The CDR3 spans 12 residues. CDR3 protein: CSVGQGDNEQFF. The CDR3 DNA sequence: TGCAGCGTTGGACAGGGAGACAATGAGCAGTTCTTC.